This T cell receptor (beta chain) is drawn from a study of blood T cell repertoires in COVID-19. About the study: Samples of COVID-19 (acute and convalescent) were obtained from the United States, Italy and Spain. In each case, the material was cDNA or gDNA derived from T cells, B-cell-depleted T cells, or PBMCs.

Per germline, CDR1 SGHRS and CDR2 YFSETQ. The V and J ends lost 1 base and 0 bases, in that order; junction bases with no gene match: 7. The CDR3 spans 17 residues. Authors' analysis steps: Researchers report that nucleated cell counts were estimated from reference gene primer amplification. Here immunoSEQ multiplex PCR was the method, and the copy in TCRdb shows in-frame clones only, minus some. That table gives V, J and clone size, and the DNA gave D and trimming. The sample has 49,000 or so clones, about nine tenths seen once. The chain combines TRBV5-1 with TRBJ1-1; 9 bases are a match to TRBD1. This clonotype originated in a man in his fifties or sixties with active COVID-19. Sequenced input: peripheral blood. The CDR3 DNA reads TGCGCCAGCAGCTTGTGGACAGGGGCGAATTTGAACACTGAAGCTTTCTTT. Its translation is CASSLWTGANLNTEAFF.